These 20 T cell receptor beta chains came from one sample sequenced in a study of T cell responses to AZD1222 COVID-19 vaccine (TCRdb year 2021). The library came from the immunoSEQ multiplex PCR assay. Here the immuneACCESS table is served through TCRdb, limited to in-frame sequences with V and J called. Missing clones are a known gap in these copies; in checked studies unresolved V genes cover under half, and the rest lacks a known reason. The sample records about 160,000 clones, approximately 91% of which are singletons. Roughly 5% of the sample comes from the top ten. Sample time point, as interpreted from the label and publication: baseline before first vaccination. Sequencing used peripheral blood, obtained on day 0 of AZD1222 vaccination. These receptors originate from an adult in good health.

The rearrangement uses TRBV28 and TRBJ2-7; TRBD1 aligns across 9 bases. CDR3 length equals 15 residues. The V segment lost 5 bases and the J segment 3 bases; nucleotides outside the gene matches: 8. Looked up from germline, CDR1 is MDHEN and CDR2 is SYDVKM. The CDR3 region is CASSRDRADLYEQYF. CDR3 in DNA: TGTGCCAGCAGTAGGGACAGGGCAGACCTCTACGAGCAGTACTTC. Supplemented by reference TRBV28 and TRBJ2-7, the full variable domain reads DVKVTQSSRYLVKRTGEKVFLECVQDMDHENMFWYRQDPGLGLRLIYFSYDVKMKEKGDIPEGYSVSREKKERFSLILESASTNQTSMYLCASSRDRADLYEQYFGPGTRLTVT.

Only a few counts were recorded for this clone. This chain uses TRBV6-2 or TRBV6-3 with TRBJ2-7, with no clear D. Trimming removed 0 bases at V and 2 bases at J, with 8 bases between. Germline CDR1 reads MNHEY; CDR2 reads SVGEGT. This CDR3 is built from 14 residues. Here the CDR3 reads CASSYSLGPYEQYF. CDR3 DNA sequence: TGTGCCAGCAGTTACTCCCTGGGCCCCTACGAGCAGTACTTC.

The rearrangement links TRBV6-6 to TRBJ2-1; 8 bases fit TRBD2. Germline-derived CDR1 and CDR2 are MNHNY and SVGAGI (reference sequence). This CDR3 contains 15 residues. After removal of 5 bases from V and 1 base from J, the junction contained 4 bases not matched to a gene. CDR3 coding DNA: TGTGCCAGCAGTCTAGCGGGCCCGTCCTACAATGAGCAGTTCTTC. This encodes CASSLAGPSYNEQFF.

The chain recombines TRBV9 with TRBJ1-6, with 7 positions matching TRBD1. There are 15 residues in the CDR3. Germline V lookup: CDR1 SGDLS, CDR2 YYNGEE. The trim removed 4 bases at V and 8 bases at J, leaving 9 bases unmatched. This CDR3 reads CASSTRGTADSPLHF. The CDR3 DNA follows: TGTGCCAGCAGCACCCGCGGGACAGCTGATTCACCCCTCCACTTT.

V is TRBV9 and J is TRBJ2-1; D is possibly TRBD1 or TRBD2 (5 bases each). V shed 2 bases and J shed 6 bases, with 9 bases lying between them. This CDR3 is 13 amino acids long. CDR1 and CDR2 from the germline V gene are SGDLS and YYNGEE. CDR3 DNA: TGTGCCAGCAGCGTCGGGGCCAGCAATGAGCAGTTCTTC. Translation gives CASSVGASNEQFF.

The CDR3 protein is CASSTGGASQPQHF. DNA for the CDR3: TGTGCCAGCAGTACAGGGGGGGCATCGCAGCCCCAGCATTTT. V and J are TRBV28 and TRBJ1-5, with 8 bases identical to TRBD1. The V segment lost 5 bases and the J segment 7 bases; nucleotides outside the gene matches: 7. The CDR3 loop spans 14 amino acids. Looked up from germline, CDR1 is MDHEN and CDR2 is SYDVKM.

The CDR3 DNA is TGCGCCAGCAGCTTCGAGTTAGGAACGGGGCAGCCCCAGCATTTT. Its protein is CASSFELGTGQPQHF. The chain uses TRBV5-1 and TRBJ1-5; no definite D call. The CDR3 spans 15 residues. Germline CDR1 SGHRS, CDR2 YFSETQ. Trimming removed 2 bases at V and 7 bases at J, with 16 bases between.

The chain employs TRBV9 and TRBJ1-1, with TRBD1 identical over 9 bases. The CDR3 is 14 residues long. Germline CDR1 reads SGDLS; CDR2 reads YYNGEE. V was clipped by 4 bases and J by 5 bases; unmatched bases: 6. The CDR3 spells CASSSQTGGTEAFF. CDR3 DNA: TGTGCCAGCAGCTCTCAGACAGGGGGGACTGAAGCTTTCTTT.

In its sample, this clone was seen a few times. This CDR3 is CASSSGSPTYEQYF. In DNA, the CDR3 is TGTGCCAGCAGTTCAGGGAGTCCCACCTACGAGCAGTACTTC. The rearrangement links TRBV28 to TRBJ2-7, with D tentatively TRBD1 or TRBD2 (5 bases each). Between the trimmed V and J ends, which lost 4 bases and 2 bases, there was a span of 12 bases. CDR3 length equals 14 residues. Germline-derived CDR1 and CDR2 are MDHEN and SYDVKM.

The V gene is TRBV28, the J gene TRBJ1-1; no clear D gene. Germline V CDR1 and CDR2: MDHEN, SYDVKM. This CDR3 contains 15 residues. The V end was cut by 4 bases, the J end by 4 bases, with 16 bases between. The CDR3 sequence: CASSSGPPGSTEAFF. In nucleotides, the CDR3 is TGTGCCAGCAGTTCCGGGCCCCCCGGGAGCACTGAAGCTTTCTTT.

V is TRBV5-1 and J is TRBJ1-1; D ambiguous. Between the trimmed V and J ends, which lost 2 bases and 4 bases, there was a span of 18 bases. This CDR3 comprises 16 residues. Per the germline V gene, CDR1 is SGHRS and CDR2 is YFSETQ. DNA for the CDR3: TGCGCCAGCAGCTTCTCTTCGACCCGAGCGATCACTGAAGCTTTCTTT. It specifies CASSFSSTRAITEAFF.

This clone occurred once. This chain connects TRBV10-3 to TRBJ1-5, with 7 bases identical to TRBD1. CDR3 length: 15 residues. J lost 1 base, V lost 6 bases, and 6 bases had no gene match. Per the germline V gene, CDR1 is ENHRY and CDR2 is SYGVKD. Here the CDR3 DNA reads TGTGCCATCAGAGACAGGGACGGAAGCAATCAGCCCCAGCATTTT. This sequence encodes CAIRDRDGSNQPQHF.

The chain is built from TRBV7-8 and TRBJ2-5; 13 bases are shared with TRBD2. CDR1 is SGHVS and CDR2 is FQNEAQ in the germline V gene. V shed 2 bases, J shed 1 base, and the junction held 16 bases outside the gene matches. The CDR3 has 21 amino acids. In DNA, the CDR3 is TGTGCCAGCAGCTTACGTCGGACAAGGCAGACTAGCGGGAGGATCCAAGAGACCCAGTACTTC. Its translation is CASSLRRTRQTSGRIQETQYF.

The chain uses TRBV28 and TRBJ1-5; TRBD1 matches at 7 bases. Trimming took 5 bases from V and 4 from J; bases not matched to a gene: 5. The germline V gene encodes CDR1 MDHEN and CDR2 SYDVKM. The CDR3 consists of 14 residues. CDR3 DNA sequence: TGTGCCAGCAGTCTGACAGGGACTAATCAGCCCCAGCATTTT. Its translation: CASSLTGTNQPQHF.

The chain recombines TRBV7-9 with TRBJ1-1; D gene unclear. The germline V gene encodes CDR1 SEHNR and CDR2 FQNEAQ (reference sequence). This CDR3 has 13 amino acids. The V gene lost 7 bases and the J gene lost 1 base, with 10 bases spanning the gap. The CDR3 is CASTTKGNTEAFF. The CDR3 DNA reads TGTGCCAGCACCACGAAGGGGAACACTGAAGCTTTCTTT.

The chain joins TRBV6-1 to TRBJ2-5; D not certain. CDR1 is MNHNS and CDR2 is SASEGT in the germline V gene. V lost 3 bases and J 2 bases, leaving 7 bases between the germline ends. The CDR3 contains 13 residues. CDR3 in DNA: TGTGCCAGCAGTGATCTATCACAAGAGACCCAGTACTTC. Its protein product is CASSDLSQETQYF.

The chain is built from TRBV5-3 and TRBJ1-5; TRBD1 is a possible D gene (6 bases). TRBV5-3 is sorted into the ORF group, with uncertain function. CDR3 length: 14 amino acids. The V end lost 6 bases, the J end lost 0 bases, and 10 bases lay between the germline ends. CDR3 nucleotide sequence: TGTGCCAGAAATAACAGGGTTAGCAATCAGCCCCAGCATTTT. This gives the protein CARNNRVSNQPQHF.

V is TRBV15 and J is TRBJ1-5, with D perhaps TRBD1 (6 bases). Per the germline V gene, CDR1 is LNHNV and CDR2 is YYDKDF (reference sequence). Trimming shortened V by 3 bases and J by 0 bases, and 12 bases separated the two germline ends. The CDR3 contains 16 residues. The CDR3 loop reads CATSRETGASNQPQHF. In DNA, the CDR3 is TGTGCCACCAGCAGGGAGACAGGCGCTAGCAATCAGCCCCAGCATTTT.

J is TRBJ2-7 and V is TRBV6-5; TRBD2 agrees at 7 bases. Germline V gene sequence: CDR1 MNHEY, CDR2 SVGAGI. The J segment lost 6 bases and the V segment lost 5 bases, leaving 13 bases of the junction unmatched. The CDR3 has 15 residues. CDR3 bases: TGTGCCAGCAGTCTTGAGCGGGGCCCCTCGTCCGAGCAGTACTTC. Protein sequence: CASSLERGPSSEQYF.

Notes on this clone: The sample holds other DNA sequences that translate to the same CDR3. The chain has TRBV7-2 and TRBJ1-1; 8 bases are shared with TRBD1. Looked up from germline, CDR1 is SGHTA and CDR2 is FQGNSA. CDR3 size: 15 residues. The J segment lost 1 base and the V segment lost 1 base, leaving 2 bases of the junction unmatched. The CDR3 sequence is CASSLGDRRNTEAFF. CDR3 nucleotides: TGTGCCAGCAGCTTAGGGGACAGGCGGAACACTGAAGCTTTCTTT.